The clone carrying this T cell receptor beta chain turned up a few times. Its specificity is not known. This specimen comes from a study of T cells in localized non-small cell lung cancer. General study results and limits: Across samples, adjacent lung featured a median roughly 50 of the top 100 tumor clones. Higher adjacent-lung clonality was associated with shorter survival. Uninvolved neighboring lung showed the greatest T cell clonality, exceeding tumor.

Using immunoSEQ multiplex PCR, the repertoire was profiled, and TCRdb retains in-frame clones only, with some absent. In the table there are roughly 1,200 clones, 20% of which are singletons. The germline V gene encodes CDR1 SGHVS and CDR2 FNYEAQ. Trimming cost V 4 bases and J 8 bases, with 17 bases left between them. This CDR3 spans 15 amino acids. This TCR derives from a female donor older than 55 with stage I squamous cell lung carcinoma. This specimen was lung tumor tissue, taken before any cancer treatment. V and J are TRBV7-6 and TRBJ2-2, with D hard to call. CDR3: CASSSPLTLGGELFF. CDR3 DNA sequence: TGTGCCAGCAGCTCCCCTTTGACATTGGGGGGGGAGCTGTTTTTT.